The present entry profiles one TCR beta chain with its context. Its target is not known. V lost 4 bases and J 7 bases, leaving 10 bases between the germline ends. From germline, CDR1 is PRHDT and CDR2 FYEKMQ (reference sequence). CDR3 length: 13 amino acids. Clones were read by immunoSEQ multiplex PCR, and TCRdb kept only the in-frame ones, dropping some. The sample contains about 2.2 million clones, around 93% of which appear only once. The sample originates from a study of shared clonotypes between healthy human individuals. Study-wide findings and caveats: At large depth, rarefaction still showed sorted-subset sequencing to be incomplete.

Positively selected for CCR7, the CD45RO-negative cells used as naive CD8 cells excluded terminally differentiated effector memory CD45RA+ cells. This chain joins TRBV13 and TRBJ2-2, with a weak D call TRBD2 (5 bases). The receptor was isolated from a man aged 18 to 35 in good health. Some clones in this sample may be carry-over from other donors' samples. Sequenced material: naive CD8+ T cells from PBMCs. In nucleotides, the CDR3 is TGTGCCAGCAGCTCTCTGGAGGACGGGGAGCTGTTTTTT. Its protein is CASSSLEDGELFF.